Presented here are 15 T cell receptor beta chains from one specimen sequenced in a study of T-cell reconstitution after alpha-beta-depleted transplantation in children. The TCRbeta library was prepared with unique molecular identifiers. TCRdb processed the PCR reads anew with MiXCR; each CDR3 protein has one entry. Of approximately 500,000 distinct CDR3 sequences in the sample, roughly a tenth were seen once. Sequencing used PBMCs, obtained before TCRalphabeta/CD19-depleted stem cell transplant. The receptors were sampled from a child aged 2-9 years with inherited bone marrow failure, due to receive a stem cell transplant.

This clonotype showed up many times. Mismatch with germline at one junction end may stem from a read error. V is TRBV27 and J is TRBJ2-1; D might be TRBD1 (5 bases). The germline V gene encodes CDR1 MNHEY and CDR2 SMNVEV (reference sequence). The CDR3 contains 19 residues. As DNA, the CDR3 is TGTGCCAGCAGTATATCGGATCGTCAGGGTATGGTCCTTAGCAATGAGCAGTTCTTC. This sequence encodes CASSISDRQGMVLSNEQFF.

This clonotype has a handful of counts. The chain employs TRBV12-3 or TRBV12-4 and TRBJ1-5, with no clear D. Trimming stripped 11 bases from V and 3 bases from J, with 26 bases between. The length of the CDR3 is 17 residues. This CDR3 reads CAELCVGWNPDNQPQHF. The CDR3 DNA follows: TGTGCCGAACTATGCGTAGGGTGGAATCCCGACAATCAGCCCCAGCATTTT.

At least ten counts were recorded for this clonotype. The chain employs TRBV29-1 and TRBJ2-2; 8 bases match TRBD2. V lost 6 bases and J lost 4; bases outside the gene matches: 10. CDR1 and CDR2 (germline): SQVTM, ANQGSEA. The CDR3 is 15 amino acids. CDR3 residues: CSVRKRETVTGELFF. In DNA, the CDR3 is TGCAGCGTCAGAAAGCGGGAGACGGTCACCGGGGAGCTGTTTTTT.

This clonotype was detected ten times or more. This chain links TRBV20-1 with TRBJ2-7; weak D call: TRBD1 (6 bases). CDR1 DFQATT and CDR2 SNEGSKA come from the germline V gene (reference sequence). This CDR3 has 14 residues. Trimming shortened V by 5 bases and J by 5 bases, and 19 bases separated the two germline ends. The CDR3 DNA reads TGCAGTGCTCCGGGACAAAACGGGCCCAACGAGCAGTACTTC. Encoded protein: CSAPGQNGPNEQYF.

This clonotype was counted many times. The rearrangement joins TRBV20-1 to TRBJ2-3; perhaps TRBD2 as D (5 bases). CDR3 size: 12 residues. Germline CDR1 and CDR2: DFQATT and SNEGSKA (reference sequence). V lost 3 bases, J lost 5 bases, and 9 bases lay in between. The CDR3 DNA sequence: TGCAGTGCTAGGGACTCCGGAGATACGCAGTATTTT. The encoded protein is CSARDSGDTQYF.

Comment on this clonotype: A read error is possible here, since a much larger clone lies one base away. The CDR3 here is CCARGPYTGPQPQHF. As DNA, the CDR3 is TGCTGTGCTAGAGGTCCCTATACAGGGCCTCAGCCCCAGCATTTT. The chain couples TRBV20-1 to TRBJ1-5, with a weak D call TRBD1 (6 bases). Germline V lookup: CDR1 DFQATT, CDR2 SNEGSKA (reference sequence). The CDR3 is 15 amino acids.

This clonotype showed up many times. V usage is TRBV4-1 and J usage is TRBJ2-7; a possible D gene is TRBD2 (6 bases). Germline CDR1 and CDR2: MGHRA and YSYEKL. CDR3 size: 13 residues. Trimming shortened V by 3 bases and J by 3 bases, and 9 bases separated the two germline ends. The chain's CDR3 is CASSQVGLYEQYF. CDR3 coding DNA: TGCGCCAGCAGCCAGGTGGGACTCTACGAGCAGTACTTC.

This clonotype has only a few counts. The chain uses TRBV15 and TRBJ2-1, with D perhaps matching TRBD1 (6 bases). This CDR3 has 16 amino acids. V dropped 6 bases and J dropped 3 bases, with 18 bases sitting between them. Germline CDR1 reads LNHNV; CDR2 reads YYDKDF (reference sequence). Here the CDR3 DNA reads TGTGCCACCAGACGAGGGGCAGGGGTTGGCTACAATGAGCAGTTCTTC. Its translation: CATRRGAGVGYNEQFF.

There are many counts of this clonotype. The rearrangement links TRBV5-1 to TRBJ2-1; 8 bases are shared with TRBD2. Germline V lookup: CDR1 SGHRS, CDR2 YFSETQ. The CDR3 consists of 16 residues. V gave up 4 bases and J gave up 8 bases; unmatched junction bases: 14. The CDR3 here is CASSPGAGAGVDEQFF. For the CDR3, the DNA is TGCGCCAGCAGCCCAGGGGCAGGAGCGGGAGTGGATGAGCAGTTCTTC.

This clonotype came up many times. The chain is built from TRBV5-1 and TRBJ2-5; 9 bases match TRBD1. This CDR3 has 15 amino acids. Germline loops: CDR1 SGHRS, CDR2 YFSETQ. V dropped 2 bases and J dropped 0; count of bases not matched to a gene: 2. The CDR3 is CASSLTGGNQETQYF. As DNA, the CDR3 is TGCGCCAGCAGCTTAACAGGGGGCAACCAAGAGACCCAGTACTTC.

The table lists this clonotype with many counts. The chain has TRBV5-1 and TRBJ2-7; D tentatively fits TRBD1 or TRBD2 (5 bases each). This CDR3 has 17 residues. V was pared by 4 bases and J by 0 bases, with 20 bases between. Germline loops: CDR1 SGHRS, CDR2 YFSETQ. Here the CDR3 reads CASSQGGGSQNSYEQYF. The CDR3 DNA follows: TGCGCCAGCAGCCAGGGTGGAGGCTCCCAAAACTCCTACGAGCAGTACTTC.

In its sample, this clonotype was seen many times. The rearrangement links TRBV28 to TRBJ1-2; D gene ambiguous. The CDR3 is made up of 12 amino acids. Per the germline V gene, CDR1 is MDHEN and CDR2 is SYDVKM. Trimming stripped 1 base from V and 6 bases from J, with 6 bases between. The CDR3 nucleotides are TGTGCCAGCAGTTTATTCGGGGATGGCTACACCTTC. As protein: CASSLFGDGYTF.

This clonotype was detected many times. The rearrangement links TRBV5-1 to TRBJ2-1, with a possible D match to TRBD2 (5 bases). V was pared by 0 bases and J by 9 bases, with 13 bases between. CDR3 length: 14 amino acids. Germline values: CDR1 SGHRS, CDR2 YFSETQ. The CDR3 reads CASSLAARAGEQFF. In nucleotides, the CDR3 is TGCGCCAGCAGCTTGGCGGCTAGGGCGGGTGAGCAGTTCTTC.

V usage is TRBV7-2 and J usage is TRBJ2-7, with 7 bases lining up with TRBD2. The CDR3 sequence is 14 residues long. The V gene's germline CDR1 is SGHTA and CDR2 FQGNSA. The V segment lost 5 bases and the J segment 2 bases; nucleotides outside the gene matches: 6. The CDR3 DNA is TGTGCCAGCAGCGCCTCCGGGACTACCTACGAGCAGTACTTC. Its protein product is CASSASGTTYEQYF.

Ten or more counts support this clonotype. The V and J genes are TRBV20-1 and TRBJ2-1; 8 bases fit TRBD2. This CDR3 has 15 amino acids. Germline CDR1 is DFQATT and CDR2 is SNEGSKA (reference sequence). The V and J ends lost 5 bases and 2 bases, in that order; junction bases with no gene match: 8. The CDR3 loop reads CSAPAGAPPYNEQFF. In DNA form, the CDR3 reads TGCAGTGCTCCAGCGGGAGCCCCCCCCTACAATGAGCAGTTCTTC.